The T cell receptor (beta chain) described here comes from a study of response to subunit inactivated influenza vaccine. Study results and limitations: Every seasonal influenza vaccination brings in few new T cells, the authors suggested.

This clonotype turned up a few times. Antigen specificity is unknown. The CDR3 has 14 amino acids. V was cut by 6 bases and J by 4 bases, with 15 bases left in between. Germline assignment: CDR1 SGHTA and CDR2 FQGNSA. Using its own MiXCR run on the RT-PCR reads, TCRdb lists one record per CDR3 protein. The sample holds roughly 650,000 distinct CDR3 sequences, 13% to 15% seen once. The rearrangement uses TRBV7-2 and TRBJ2-5, with D unclear. This TCR was sampled from a man aged 50-59 years who received an inactivated influenza vaccine. The specimen comprised PBMCs from blood, sampled 14 to 15 days before vaccination. CDR3 protein: CASSTQTGRETQYF. Written as DNA, the CDR3 is TGTGCCAGCAGTACCCAGACGGGCAGAGAGACCCAGTACTTC. Full variable domain (outside the CDR3, taken from reference TRBV7-2 and TRBJ2-5): GAGVSQSPSNKVTEKGKDVELRCDPISGHTALYWYRQSLGQGLEFLIYFQGNSAPDKSGLPSDRFSAERTGGSVSTLTIQRTQQEDSAVYLCASSTQTGRETQYFGPGTRLLVL.